The present T cell receptor beta chain was sequenced within a study of beta chain features in type 1 diabetes. Sequencing targeted expressed TCRB transcripts, as all isolated RNA had been reverse transcribed. Some clones are missing from TCRdb's copy, which holds only in-frame ones; the method was immunoSEQ multiplex PCR. Of 130,000 to 150,000 clones in the sample, roughly 53% are singletons; the top ten hold 0.35% to 0.5%. Study-level findings and limits: Within the patient group, naive, central memory and Treg TCRB repertoires appeared more similar to each other than within healthy donors.

Only one heparinised blood draw was taken per donor, and its volume averaged approximately 120 mL. The table lists this clone with a few counts. Its specificity is unknown. Germline lookup yields CDR1 ENHRY and CDR2 SYGVKD. After removal of 4 bases from V and 4 bases from J, the junction contained 10 bases not matched to a gene. CDR3 length: 16 residues. The rearrangement uses TRBV10-3 and TRBJ1-2, with TRBD1 matching 9 bases. Sequencing used Tregs from blood. This clonotype was sampled from a man younger than 35 in good health. The CDR3 nucleotides are TGTGCCATCAGTGCCTACCGGGACAGGGTTGTCTATGGCTACACCTTC. Translation: CAISAYRDRVVYGYTF.